This TCR beta chain was recorded in a study of blood T cell repertoires in COVID-19. Patients of the Seattle cohort, enrolled during active infection, were followed longitudinally. Using immunoSEQ multiplex PCR, the repertoire was profiled, and TCRdb retains in-frame clones only, with some absent. Of approximately 460,000 clones in the sample, about 91% were seen once. Germline assignment: CDR1 PRHDT and CDR2 FYEKMQ (reference sequence). The CDR3 loop spans 14 amino acids. Trimming left V 5 bases short and J 5 bases short, with 16 bases between. The source material was peripheral blood. This TCR derives from a man aged 18 to 29 with COVID-19, enrolled during active disease. The V call is TRBV13, the J call TRBJ2-7, with a tentative D call TRBD2 (6 bases). CDR3 in DNA: TGTGCCAGCAGCCCAGGGTCTAGCGTCCACGAGCAGTACTTC. This sequence encodes CASSPGSSVHEQYF.